This record concerns one T cell receptor beta chain sequence. This may arise from a read error, as a much more abundant clone is one base away. Germline V gene lookup returns CDR1 SGHAT and CDR2 FQNNGV. Trimming took off 0 bases at V and 9 bases at J, with 9 bases between the two ends. This CDR3 spans 13 amino acids. These data belong to a study of kidney transplant recipient with SARS-CoV-2 infection. TCRdb re-called the reads with MiXCR, one entry per CDR3 protein. This table has about 250,000 distinct CDR3 sequences, around 26% appearing once. The TCR comes from a male patient aged 25-45 years who had COVID-19 and was a kidney transplant recipient. A subset of T cells may come from the graft donor. This specimen consisted of a blood sample, obtained at baseline and on day 111 from a kidney transplant recipient. The chain is built from TRBV11-2 and TRBJ2-1; D gene ambiguous. CDR3 DNA sequence: TGTGCCAGCAGCTTAGACCTGTACGGTGAGCAGTTCTTC. It encodes CASSLDLYGEQFF.